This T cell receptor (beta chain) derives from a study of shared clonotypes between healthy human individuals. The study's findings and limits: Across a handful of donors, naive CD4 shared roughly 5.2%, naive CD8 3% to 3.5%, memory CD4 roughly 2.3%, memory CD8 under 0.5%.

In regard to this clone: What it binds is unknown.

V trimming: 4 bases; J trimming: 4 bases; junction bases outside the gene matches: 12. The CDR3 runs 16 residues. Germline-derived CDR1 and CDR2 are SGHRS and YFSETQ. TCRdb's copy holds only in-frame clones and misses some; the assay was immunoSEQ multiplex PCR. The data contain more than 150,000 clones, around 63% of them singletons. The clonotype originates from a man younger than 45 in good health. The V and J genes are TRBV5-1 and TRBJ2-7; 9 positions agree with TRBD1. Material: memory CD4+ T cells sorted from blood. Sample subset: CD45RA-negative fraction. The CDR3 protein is CASSPLTGGTGYEQYF. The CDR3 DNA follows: TGCGCCAGCAGCCCCTTGACAGGGGGAACGGGTTACGAGCAGTACTTC.